One sample yielded the 29 T cell receptor beta chains listed below, sequenced in a study of cytomegalovirus exposure and HLA in healthy donors. PCR involved 60 Vbeta and 13 Jbeta primers. The assay was immunoSEQ multiplex PCR, and TCRdb's table has in-frame clones only and misses some. This sample carries around 150,000 clones, roughly three quarters of them seen once, and the ten largest clones take approximately 8.7%. Sequencing was performed on PBMCs. The receptors were gathered from a young man in good health and CMV-seropositive.

The chain employs TRBV10-3 and TRBJ2-1; 14 nucleotides line up with TRBD2. This CDR3 comprises 18 residues. The V gene's germline CDR1 is ENHRY and CDR2 SYGVKD. V lost 3 bases to trimming and J lost 8 bases; unmatched junction nucleotides: 12. Written as DNA, the CDR3 is TGTGCCATCAGTGAATACGGGGGGGCGGGACTAGCGGGAGATGAGCAGTTCTTC. Translation gives CAISEYGGAGLAGDEQFF.

The chain couples TRBV9 to TRBJ2-1; 10 bases are a match to TRBD2. The V segment lost 0 bases and the J segment 8 bases; nucleotides outside the gene matches: 8. The CDR3 loop spans 16 amino acids. Germline V CDR1 and CDR2: SGDLS, YYNGEE. The CDR3 DNA reads as TGTGCCAGCAGCGTAGTAGGAAGCGGGGGGGCCCATGAGCAGTTCTTC. Its translation is CASSVVGSGGAHEQFF.

V is TRBV29-1 and J is TRBJ1-3; D call uncertain. This CDR3 is built from 13 residues. Trimming removed 6 bases from V and 4 bases from J, with 13 bases in between. The germline gives CDR1 SQVTM, CDR2 ANQGSEA. The CDR3 DNA sequence: TGCAGCGTAAAAAACAGTGTCGGAAACACCATATATTTT. As protein: CSVKNSVGNTIYF. Drawing the rest from reference TRBV29-1 and TRBJ1-3, the complete variable domain is SAVISQKPSRDICQRGTSLTIQCQVDSQVTMMFWYRQQPGQSLTLIATANQGSEATYESGFVIDKFPISRPNLTFSTLTVSNMSPEDSSIYLCSVKNSVGNTIYFGEGSWLTVV.

The chain carries TRBV5-4 and TRBJ2-5; 7 bases align to TRBD1. V lost 4 bases to trimming and J lost 3 bases; unmatched junction nucleotides: 12. The V gene's germline CDR1 is SGHNT and CDR2 YYREEE (reference sequence). The CDR3 extends over 16 amino acids. CDR3 DNA sequence: TGTGCCAGCAGCCCCAGGACAGGACGGGTGAAAGAGACCCAGTACTTC. Translation: CASSPRTGRVKETQYF.

The chain combines TRBV5-5 with TRBJ2-1, with D perhaps matching TRBD2 (5 bases). In germline, CDR1 is SGHKS, CDR2 YYEKEE (reference sequence). Trimming shortened V by 0 bases and J by 11 bases, and 12 bases separated the two germline ends. The CDR3 has 13 amino acids. In DNA form, the CDR3 reads TGTGCCAGCAGCTTGGACACTAGTTCGAAGCAGTTCTTC. It encodes CASSLDTSSKQFF.

The sample holds a few counts of this clone. The chain is built from TRBV19 and TRBJ1-2; the D gene is possibly TRBD1 (6 bases). The germline V and J ends were trimmed by 5 bases and 3 bases, with 13 bases remaining between them. In germline, CDR1 is LNHDA, CDR2 SQIVND (reference sequence). CDR3 length: 14 amino acids. The CDR3 sequence is CASSAQGWDYGYTF. DNA of the CDR3: TGTGCCAGTAGTGCGCAGGGGTGGGACTATGGCTACACCTTC.

This clone has more than one count but fewer than ten. Written as DNA, the CDR3 is TGCGCCAGCAGCTTGGGGCAGGGCGGTCAGCCCCAGCATTTT. Its protein product is CASSLGQGGQPQHF. The chain recombines TRBV5-1 with TRBJ1-5; a weak D match, TRBD1 (5 bases). The germline CDR1 and CDR2 sequences are SGHRS and YFSETQ. V was cut by 0 bases and J by 6 bases, with 10 bases left in between. The CDR3 sequence is 14 residues long.

The V and J genes are TRBV18 and TRBJ1-2; 7 bases map to TRBD1. CDR1 and CDR2 from the germline V gene are KGHSH and LQKENI. This CDR3 comprises 16 residues. With V trimmed by 4 bases and J by 4 bases, 12 bases remained unmatched. This CDR3 reads CASSRTGTERSYGYTF. CDR3 bases: TGTGCCAGCTCACGTACCGGGACAGAGAGGAGCTATGGCTACACCTTC.

This chain links TRBV9 with TRBJ1-4; TRBD1 agrees at 8 bases. Trimming at V came to 7 bases and at J to 6 bases, leaving 11 bases not matched to a gene. The length of the CDR3 is 15 residues. Germline V gene sequence: CDR1 SGDLS, CDR2 YYNGEE. The CDR3 DNA sequence: TGTGCCAGCTCACAGGAGGGCAGGGGGCATGAAAAACTGTTTTTT. It translates to CASSQEGRGHEKLFF. The full variable domain, its missing parts supplied by reference TRBV9 and TRBJ1-4, is DSGVTQTPKHLITATGQRVTLRCSPRSGDLSVYWYQQSLDQGLQFLIQYYNGEERAKGNILERFSAQQFPDLHSELNLSSLELGDSALYFCASSQEGRGHEKLFFGSGTQLSVL.

This clone was found once. This chain uses TRBV19 with TRBJ2-3; 12 bases line up with TRBD1. The CDR3 consists of 14 residues. With V trimmed by 9 bases and J by 1 base, 2 bases remained unmatched. Germline V gene sequence: CDR1 LNHDA, CDR2 SQIVND (reference sequence). The CDR3 DNA reads as TGTGCCAGCGGGGACAGGGGGCGCACAGATACGCAGTATTTT. Residues: CASGDRGRTDTQYF.

This clone was observed a single time. The chain uses TRBV29-1 and TRBJ1-4; D is perhaps TRBD1 (5 bases). The CDR3 sequence is 14 residues long. With 3 bases removed from V and 8 bases from J, the gap between germline ends came to 16 bases. Germline lookup yields CDR1 SQVTM and CDR2 ANQGSEA. CDR3 DNA sequence: TGCAGCGTTGATAGGAGAGGGGAGGAGGAAAAACTGTTTTTT. Amino acid sequence: CSVDRRGEEEKLFF.

The gene calls are TRBV11-2 and TRBJ2-1; tentatively, D is TRBD1 (5 bases). Trimming stripped 0 bases from V and 15 bases from J, with 18 bases between. The length of the CDR3 is 14 residues. Germline V gives CDR1 SGHAT, CDR2 FQNNGV. The CDR3 coding sequence is TGTGCCAGCAGCTTAGAGTTAGGGGCTTCCATCGGGTTCTTC. It specifies CASSLELGASIGFF.

The V and J genes are TRBV9 and TRBJ2-2; D possibly corresponds to TRBD2 (6 bases). V was trimmed by 7 bases and J by 4 bases, leaving 8 bases between them. Germline-derived CDR1 and CDR2 are SGDLS and YYNGEE. CDR3 size: 12 residues. CDR3 coding DNA: TGTGCCAGCGGAGGGCTCACCGGGGAGCTGTTTTTT. It codes for CASGGLTGELFF.

This sequence joins TRBV13 and TRBJ1-1; D is unclear. The CDR3 covers 13 residues. Trimming left V 8 bases short and J 1 base short, with 11 bases between. CDR1 PRHDT and CDR2 FYEKMQ come from the germline V gene (reference sequence). For the CDR3, the DNA is TGTGCCAGCTCCTTCTATGAGAACACTGAAGCTTTCTTT. As protein: CASSFYENTEAFF. The whole variable domain, filled in from reference TRBV13 and TRBJ1-1, reads AAGVIQSPRHLIKEKRETATLKCYPIPRHDTVYWYQQGPGQDPQFLISFYEKMQSDKGSIPDRFSAQQFSDYHSELNMSSLELGDSALYFCASSFYENTEAFFGQGTRLTVV.

This chain connects TRBV18 to TRBJ2-7; D is ambiguous. CDR1 is KGHSH, CDR2 LQKENI, per germline. Trimming pared 3 bases from V and 3 bases from J, leaving 3 bases between. The CDR3 is made up of 11 amino acids. DNA for the CDR3: TGTGCCAGCTCACCCGGCTACGAGCAGTACTTC. Translated, it gives CASSPGYEQYF.

The chain carries TRBV7-9 and TRBJ2-1; D is uncertain. The CDR3 runs to 13 residues. V gave up 10 bases and J gave up 5 bases, with 15 bases separating them. Germline CDR1 and CDR2: SEHNR and FQNEAQ (reference sequence). CDR3 residues: CATRNSRNNEQFF. CDR3 DNA sequence: TGTGCCACCAGAAACAGCCGAAACAATGAGCAGTTCTTC.

The chain recombines TRBV5-1 with TRBJ1-2; 9 nucleotides line up with TRBD1. Unmatched junction bases numbered 11, after V lost 7 bases and J lost 1 base. This CDR3 spans 16 amino acids. Germline CDR1 SGHRS, CDR2 YFSETQ. The CDR3 bases are TGCGCCAGCTCGGACCGGGACAGGGTCCTTAACTATGGCTACACCTTC. This codes for CASSDRDRVLNYGYTF.

The chain couples TRBV10-2 to TRBJ2-1, with 12 bases lining up with TRBD2. This CDR3 comprises 14 residues. Looked up from germline, CDR1 is WSHSY and CDR2 is SAAADI. This chain's CDR3 is CATGLAGLYNEQFF. Written as DNA, the CDR3 is TGCGCGACTGGACTAGCGGGACTCTACAATGAGCAGTTCTTC.

V and J are TRBV10-1 and TRBJ1-5; D may be TRBD1 (5 bases). V lost 3 bases to trimming and J lost 4 bases, with 7 bases between them. The CDR3 runs to 13 residues. From germline, CDR1 is WNHNN and CDR2 SYGVQD (reference sequence). The CDR3 coding sequence is TGCGCCAGCAGTGATCGGGGGAATCAGCCCCAGCATTTT. Its translation is CASSDRGNQPQHF.

The chain links TRBV19 to TRBJ1-4, with 8 bases identical to TRBD1. Germline-derived CDR1 and CDR2 are LNHDA and SQIVND (reference sequence). Losses at the gene ends were 7 bases for V and 5 bases for J; bases not matched to a gene: 6. The CDR3 is 14 residues long. CDR3 region: CASTTGQGNEKLFF. CDR3 coding DNA: TGTGCCAGTACTACAGGACAGGGAAATGAAAAACTGTTTTTT.

This rearrangement joins TRBV5-1 to TRBJ2-1; 7 positions agree with TRBD1. The CDR3 extends over 14 amino acids. Germline CDR1 SGHRS, CDR2 YFSETQ. With 4 bases clipped from V and 4 bases from J, the junction kept 5 bases outside the gene matches. DNA for the CDR3: TGCGCCAGCAGCACAGGGGACGTATACAATGAGCAGTTCTTC. Protein sequence: CASSTGDVYNEQFF.

The CDR3 loop reads CASSLLAGGSEQYF. CDR3 nucleotide sequence: TGCGCCAGCAGCTTACTAGCGGGGGGGTCCGAGCAGTACTTC. This sequence joins TRBV5-1 and TRBJ2-7; 13 bases agree with TRBD2. After removal of 2 bases from V and 6 bases from J, the junction contained 2 bases not matched to a gene. The CDR3 is made up of 14 amino acids. The germline V gene has CDR1 SGHRS and CDR2 YFSETQ.

This clone was found once. This chain links TRBV6-1 with TRBJ1-5; unclear D gene. Per the germline V gene, CDR1 is MNHNS and CDR2 is SASEGT. Trimming cost V 3 bases and J 12 bases, with 15 bases left between them. The CDR3 length is 13 residues. The CDR3 region is CASSDSRPSDQHF. Written as DNA, the CDR3 is TGTGCCAGCAGTGACAGCCGGCCGAGCGACCAGCATTTT.

The CDR3 sequence: CASKSFPGVKETQYF. CDR3 nucleotide sequence: TGTGCCAGCAAAAGCTTTCCGGGGGTAAAAGAGACCCAGTACTTC. The chain has TRBV27 and TRBJ2-5; maybe TRBD2 (6 bases). Germline assignment: CDR1 MNHEY and CDR2 SMNVEV (reference sequence). This CDR3 spans 15 amino acids. Trimming removed 7 bases from V and 3 bases from J, with 18 bases in between.

The chain is built from TRBV7-2 and TRBJ1-1; 10 bases are shared with TRBD1. This CDR3 has 14 residues. CDR1 and CDR2 (germline): SGHTA, FQGNSA. Losses at the gene ends were 6 bases for V and 5 bases for J; bases not matched to a gene: 6. The chain's CDR3 is CASRRQGAGTEAFF. CDR3 sequence (DNA): TGTGCCAGCAGGCGACAGGGGGCCGGGACTGAAGCTTTCTTT. Drawing the rest from reference TRBV7-2 and TRBJ1-1, the complete variable domain is GAGVSQSPSNKVTEKGKDVELRCDPISGHTALYWYRQSLGQGLEFLIYFQGNSAPDKSGLPSDRFSAERTGGSVSTLTIQRTQQEDSAVYLCASRRQGAGTEAFFGQGTRLTVV.

The chain carries TRBV7-3 and TRBJ2-5; D possibly corresponds to TRBD2 (6 bases). CDR1 and CDR2 from the germline V gene are SGHTA and FQGTGA. Trimming removed 5 bases from V and 4 bases from J, with 11 bases in between. The length of the CDR3 is 13 residues. DNA for the CDR3: TGTGCCAGCAGCGCGACTAGAAGAGAGACCCAGTACTTC. As protein: CASSATRRETQYF.

In DNA form, the CDR3 reads TGCGCCAGTTCTAGCGGGGGCCTTCGTGATAACACCGGGGAGCTGTTTTTT. As protein: CASSSGGLRDNTGELFF. The rearrangement joins TRBV5-1 to TRBJ2-2, with TRBD2 identical over 10 bases. V shed 8 bases, J shed 2 bases, and the junction held 12 bases outside the gene matches. The germline V gene has CDR1 SGHRS and CDR2 YFSETQ. This CDR3 has 17 residues.

The chain links TRBV4-1 to TRBJ1-3, with TRBD1 as a possible D gene (5 bases). Germline V CDR1 and CDR2: MGHRA, YSYEKL. V gave up 0 bases and J gave up 7 bases, with 22 bases separating them. This CDR3 has 18 residues. The CDR3 DNA is TGCGCCAGCAGCCAAGAAAATCACCGGGGGGTGTTAAGGAACACCATATATTTT. It is translated as CASSQENHRGVLRNTIYF.

This chain connects TRBV27 to TRBJ1-1, with a weak D call TRBD1 (5 bases). The V gene's germline CDR1 is MNHEY and CDR2 SMNVEV (reference sequence). V lost 3 bases to trimming and J lost 7 bases, with 12 bases between them. The length of the CDR3 is 13 residues. The CDR3 region has the DNA TGTGCCAGCAGTTTCGCGGGGGTCGGTGAAGCTTTCTTT. Residues: CASSFAGVGEAFF.